This T cell receptor beta chain derives from a study of OX40 agonist ivuxolimab in advanced cancers. General study results and limits: What antigens the expanded peripheral T cells recognized was never established. Mean expanded clone counts were higher in CD8+ than CD4+ T cells. With doses of 0.1-3.0 mg/kg, partial responders showed among the lowest clonal expansion.

Here immunoSEQ multiplex PCR was the method, and the copy in TCRdb shows in-frame clones only, minus some. The sample includes approximately 40,000 clones, approximately 80% of them seen just once. This CDR3 contains 14 residues. V shed 3 bases and J shed 3 bases, with 12 bases lying between them. The V gene's germline CDR1 is SGDLS and CDR2 YYNGEE. The table lists this clone with a few counts. Its antigen is unknown. The clonotype originates from an adult with an advanced solid tumor such as melanoma, head and neck, liver or kidney cancer. The sequenced sample was CD4+ or CD8+ T cells sorted from blood, obtained in a trial of the OX40 agonist ivuxolimab. The V gene is TRBV9, the J gene TRBJ2-5, with D perhaps TRBD2 (5 bases). CDR3 residues: CASSGGWRKETQYF. The CDR3 region has the DNA TGTGCCAGCAGCGGCGGATGGAGGAAAGAGACCCAGTACTTC.